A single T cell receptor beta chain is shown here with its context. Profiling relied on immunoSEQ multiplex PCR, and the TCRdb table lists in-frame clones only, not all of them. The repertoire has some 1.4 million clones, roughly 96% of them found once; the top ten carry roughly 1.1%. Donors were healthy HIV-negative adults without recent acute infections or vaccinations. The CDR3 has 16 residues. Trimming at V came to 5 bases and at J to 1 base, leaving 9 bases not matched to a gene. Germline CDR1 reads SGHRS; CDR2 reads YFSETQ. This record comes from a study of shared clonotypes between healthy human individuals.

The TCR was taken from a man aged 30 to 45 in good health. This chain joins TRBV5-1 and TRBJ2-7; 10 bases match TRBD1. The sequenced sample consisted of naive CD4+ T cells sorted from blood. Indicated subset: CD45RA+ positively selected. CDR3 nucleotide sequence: TGCGCCAGCAGTTATTTCCGGGACAGGGGTTCCTACGAGCAGTACTTC. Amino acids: CASSYFRDRGSYEQYF.